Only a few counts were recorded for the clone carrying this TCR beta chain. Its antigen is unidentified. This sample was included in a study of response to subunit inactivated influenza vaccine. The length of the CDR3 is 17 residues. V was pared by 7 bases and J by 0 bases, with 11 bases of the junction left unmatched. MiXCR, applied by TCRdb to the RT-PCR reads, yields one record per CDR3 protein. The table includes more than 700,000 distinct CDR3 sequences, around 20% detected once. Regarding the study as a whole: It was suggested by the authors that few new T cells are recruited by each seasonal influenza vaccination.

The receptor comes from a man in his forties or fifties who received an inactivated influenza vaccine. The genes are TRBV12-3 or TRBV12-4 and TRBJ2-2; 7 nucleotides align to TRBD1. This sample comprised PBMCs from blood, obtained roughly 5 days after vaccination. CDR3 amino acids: CASTPGVGTANTGELFF. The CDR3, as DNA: TGTGCCAGCACCCCAGGCGTGGGGACAGCGAACACCGGGGAGCTGTTTTTT.